Listed here is a single T cell receptor beta chain. These data are taken from a study of blood T cell repertoires in COVID-19. Study information: Acute-phase and convalescent COVID-19 samples originated in the United States, Italy and Spain. Sample material is recorded as cDNA or gDNA derived from T cells, B-cell-depleted T cells, or PBMCs.

The CDR3 is made up of 12 amino acids. The germline gives CDR1 LGHDT, CDR2 YNNKEL (reference sequence). V was trimmed by 3 bases and J by 7 bases, leaving 9 bases between them. Original analysis: Nucleated cell counts were estimated from reference gene primer amplification. TCRdb keeps only in-frame clones here, not all; method: immunoSEQ multiplex PCR. V and J calls and clone size follow that table, whereas D and trimming were derived from the DNA. The sample shows some 310,000 clones, 90% of them seen only once. Patients from Seattle were sampled longitudinally, starting during active infection. Sequencing input: peripheral blood. The chain recombines TRBV3-1 (or the pseudogene TRBV3-2) with TRBJ1-2; weak D call: TRBD1 (6 bases). The receptor comes from a young woman with COVID-19, enrolled during active disease. The CDR3 region is CASSHRGAGYTF. DNA of the CDR3: TGTGCCAGCAGCCATCGGGGGGCTGGCTACACCTTC.